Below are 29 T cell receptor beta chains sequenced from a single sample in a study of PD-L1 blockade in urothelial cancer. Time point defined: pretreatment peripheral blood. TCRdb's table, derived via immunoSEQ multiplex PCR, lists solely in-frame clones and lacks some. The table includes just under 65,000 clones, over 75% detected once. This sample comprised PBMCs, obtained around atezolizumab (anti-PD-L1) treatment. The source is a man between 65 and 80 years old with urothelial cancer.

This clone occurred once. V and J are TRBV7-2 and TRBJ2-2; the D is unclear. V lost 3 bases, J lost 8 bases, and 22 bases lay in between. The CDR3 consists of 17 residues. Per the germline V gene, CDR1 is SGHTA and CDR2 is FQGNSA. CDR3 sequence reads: CASSFTRSLALRGELFF. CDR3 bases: TGTGCCAGCAGCTTTACGCGATCCCTCGCGCTCAGGGGGGAGCTGTTTTTT.

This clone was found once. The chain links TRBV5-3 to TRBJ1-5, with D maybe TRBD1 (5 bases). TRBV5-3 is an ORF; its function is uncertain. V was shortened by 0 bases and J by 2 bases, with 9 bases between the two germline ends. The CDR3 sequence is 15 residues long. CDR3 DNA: TGTGCCAGAAGCTTGGATGACAGACGCAATCAGCCCCAGCATTTT. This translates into CARSLDDRRNQPQHF.

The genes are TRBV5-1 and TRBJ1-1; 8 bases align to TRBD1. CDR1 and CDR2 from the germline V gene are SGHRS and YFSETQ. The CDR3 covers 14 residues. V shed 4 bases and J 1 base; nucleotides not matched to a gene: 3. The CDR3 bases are TGCGCCAGCAGCGTCGGACAGGGGAACACTGAAGCTTTCTTT. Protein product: CASSVGQGNTEAFF.

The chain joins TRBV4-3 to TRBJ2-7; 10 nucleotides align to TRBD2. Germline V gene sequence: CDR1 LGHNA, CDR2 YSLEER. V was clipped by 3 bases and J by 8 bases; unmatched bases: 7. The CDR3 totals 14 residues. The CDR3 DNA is TGCGCCAGCAGCCACGGGACTAGCGCCCCGAAGCAGTACTTC. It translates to CASSHGTSAPKQYF.

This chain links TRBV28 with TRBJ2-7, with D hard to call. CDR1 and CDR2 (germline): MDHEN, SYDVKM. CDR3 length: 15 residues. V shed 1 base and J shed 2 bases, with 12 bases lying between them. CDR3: CASSLFRSQTYEQYF. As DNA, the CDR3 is TGTGCCAGCAGTTTATTCCGCAGTCAAACCTACGAGCAGTACTTC.

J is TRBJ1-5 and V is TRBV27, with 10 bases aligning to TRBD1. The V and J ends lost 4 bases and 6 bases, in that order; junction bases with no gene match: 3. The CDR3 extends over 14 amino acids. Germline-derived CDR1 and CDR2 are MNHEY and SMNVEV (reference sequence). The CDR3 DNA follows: TGTGCCAGCAGTTCTGGACAGGGGGGTCAGCCCCAGCATTTT. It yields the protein CASSSGQGGQPQHF.

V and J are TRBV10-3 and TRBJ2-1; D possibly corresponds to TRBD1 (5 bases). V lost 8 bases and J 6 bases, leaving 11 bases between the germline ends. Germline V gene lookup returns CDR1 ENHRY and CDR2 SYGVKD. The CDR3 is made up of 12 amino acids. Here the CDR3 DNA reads TGTGCCATCTCAGGGTGGAGCAATGAGCAGTTCTTC. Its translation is CAISGWSNEQFF.

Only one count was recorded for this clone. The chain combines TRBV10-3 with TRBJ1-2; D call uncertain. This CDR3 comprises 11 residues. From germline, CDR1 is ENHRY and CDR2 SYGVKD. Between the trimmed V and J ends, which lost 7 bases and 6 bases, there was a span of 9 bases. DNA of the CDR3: TGTGCCATCAACGAGGTGGATGGCTACACCTTC. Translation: CAINEVDGYTF.

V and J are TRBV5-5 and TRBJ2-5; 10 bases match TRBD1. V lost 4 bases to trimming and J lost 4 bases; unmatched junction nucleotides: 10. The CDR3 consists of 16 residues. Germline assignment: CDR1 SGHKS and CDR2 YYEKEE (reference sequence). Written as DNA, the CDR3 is TGTGCCAGCAGCCCCCTCGGGACAGGGGTCTCAGAGACCCAGTACTTC. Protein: CASSPLGTGVSETQYF.

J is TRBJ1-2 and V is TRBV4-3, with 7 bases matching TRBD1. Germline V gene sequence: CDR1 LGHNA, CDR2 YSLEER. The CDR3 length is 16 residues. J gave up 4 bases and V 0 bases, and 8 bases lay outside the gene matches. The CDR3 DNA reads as TGCGCCAGCAGCCAAGACTGGGAAGGGGGCCGCTATGGCTACACCTTC. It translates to CASSQDWEGGRYGYTF.

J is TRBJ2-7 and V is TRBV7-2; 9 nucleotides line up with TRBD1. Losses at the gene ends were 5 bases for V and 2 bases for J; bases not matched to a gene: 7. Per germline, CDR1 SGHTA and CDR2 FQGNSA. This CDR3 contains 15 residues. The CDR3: CASSRVGQGPYEQYF. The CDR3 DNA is TGTGCCAGCAGCCGAGTGGGACAGGGTCCCTACGAGCAGTACTTC.

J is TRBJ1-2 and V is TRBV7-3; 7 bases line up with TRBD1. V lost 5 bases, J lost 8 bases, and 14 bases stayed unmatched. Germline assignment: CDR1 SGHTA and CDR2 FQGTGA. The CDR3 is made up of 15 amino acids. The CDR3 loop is CASSRQGEGLEGYTF. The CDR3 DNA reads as TGTGCCAGCAGCCGACAGGGCGAGGGATTAGAAGGCTACACCTTC.

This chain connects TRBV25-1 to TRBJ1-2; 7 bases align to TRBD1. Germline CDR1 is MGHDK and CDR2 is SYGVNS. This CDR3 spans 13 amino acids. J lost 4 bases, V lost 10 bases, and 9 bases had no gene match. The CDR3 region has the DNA TGTGCCACCGTCCAGACAGGGAGCTATGGCTACACCTTC. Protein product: CATVQTGSYGYTF.

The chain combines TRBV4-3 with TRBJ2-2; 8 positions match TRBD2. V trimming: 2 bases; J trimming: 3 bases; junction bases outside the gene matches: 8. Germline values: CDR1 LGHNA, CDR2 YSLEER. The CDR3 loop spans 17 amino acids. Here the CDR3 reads CASSQPPSGRYTGELFF. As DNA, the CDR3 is TGCGCCAGCAGCCAACCTCCTAGCGGGCGTTACACCGGGGAGCTGTTTTTT.

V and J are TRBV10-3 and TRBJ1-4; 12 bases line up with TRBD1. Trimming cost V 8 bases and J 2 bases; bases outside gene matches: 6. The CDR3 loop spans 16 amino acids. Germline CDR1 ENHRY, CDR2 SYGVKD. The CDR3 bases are TGTGCCATCCGGGGACAGGGGGCTTCCACTAATGAAAAACTGTTTTTT. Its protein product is CAIRGQGASTNEKLFF.

The CDR3 nucleotides read TGTGCCAGCAGTTACGGGACAGGGGCGGGCTACACCTTC. Its protein product is CASSYGTGAGYTF. The chain is built from TRBV6-5 and TRBJ1-2; TRBD1 aligns across 10 bases. The CDR3 runs to 13 residues. Trimming removed 2 bases from V and 8 bases from J; junction bases left unmatched: 2. Germline assignment: CDR1 MNHEY and CDR2 SVGAGI.

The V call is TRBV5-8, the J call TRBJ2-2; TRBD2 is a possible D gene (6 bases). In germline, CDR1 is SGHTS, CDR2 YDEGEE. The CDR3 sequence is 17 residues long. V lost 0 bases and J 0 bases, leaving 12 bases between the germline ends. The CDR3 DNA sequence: TGTGCCAGCAGCTTGGAAACTAGCTCTACGAACACCGGGGAGCTGTTTTTT. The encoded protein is CASSLETSSTNTGELFF.

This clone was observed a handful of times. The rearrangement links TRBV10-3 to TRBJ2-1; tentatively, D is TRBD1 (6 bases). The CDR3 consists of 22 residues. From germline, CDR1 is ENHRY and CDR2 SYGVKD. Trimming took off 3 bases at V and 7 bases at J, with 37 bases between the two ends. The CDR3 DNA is TGTGCCATCAGTGACACGACCCTTAGAGGGGGTCGGGTGGACTGGAATAAAAATGAGCAGTTCTTC. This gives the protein CAISDTTLRGGRVDWNKNEQFF.

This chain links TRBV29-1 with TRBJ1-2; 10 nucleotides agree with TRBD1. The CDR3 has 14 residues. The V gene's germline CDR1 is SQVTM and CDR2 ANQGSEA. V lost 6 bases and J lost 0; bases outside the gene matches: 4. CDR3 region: CSVAGQGTNYGYTF. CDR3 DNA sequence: TGCAGCGTAGCGGGACAGGGGACTAACTATGGCTACACCTTC.

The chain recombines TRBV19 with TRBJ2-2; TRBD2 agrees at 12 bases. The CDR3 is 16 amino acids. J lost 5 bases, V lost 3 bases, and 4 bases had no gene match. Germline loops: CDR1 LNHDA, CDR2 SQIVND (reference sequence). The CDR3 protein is CASSIALAGGTGELFF. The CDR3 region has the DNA TGTGCCAGTAGTATCGCGCTAGCGGGAGGGACCGGGGAGCTGTTTTTT.

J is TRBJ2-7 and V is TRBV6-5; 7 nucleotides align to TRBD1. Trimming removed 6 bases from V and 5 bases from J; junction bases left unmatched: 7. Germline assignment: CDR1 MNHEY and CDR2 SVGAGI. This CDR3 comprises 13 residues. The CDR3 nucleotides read TGTGCCAGCAGACACCCCGACAGGGACGAGCAGTACTTC. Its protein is CASRHPDRDEQYF.

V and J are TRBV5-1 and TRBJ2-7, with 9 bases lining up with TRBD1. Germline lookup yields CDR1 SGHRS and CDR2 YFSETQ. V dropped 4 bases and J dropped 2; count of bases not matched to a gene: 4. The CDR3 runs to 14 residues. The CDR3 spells CASSRDRATYEQYF. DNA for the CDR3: TGCGCCAGCAGCAGGGACAGGGCTACCTACGAGCAGTACTTC. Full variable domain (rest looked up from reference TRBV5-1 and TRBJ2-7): KAGVTQTPRYLIKTRGQQVTLSCSPISGHRSVSWYQQTPGQGLQFLFEYFSETQRNKGNFPGRFSGRQFSNSRSEMNVSTLELGDSALYLCASSRDRATYEQYFGPGTRLTVT.

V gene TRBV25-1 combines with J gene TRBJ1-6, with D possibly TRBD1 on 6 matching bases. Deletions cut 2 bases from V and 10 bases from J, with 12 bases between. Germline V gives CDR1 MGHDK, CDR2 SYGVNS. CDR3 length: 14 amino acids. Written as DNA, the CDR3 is TGTGCCAGCAGTGAACCCACAGGGAACTCACCCCTCCACTTT. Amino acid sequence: CASSEPTGNSPLHF.

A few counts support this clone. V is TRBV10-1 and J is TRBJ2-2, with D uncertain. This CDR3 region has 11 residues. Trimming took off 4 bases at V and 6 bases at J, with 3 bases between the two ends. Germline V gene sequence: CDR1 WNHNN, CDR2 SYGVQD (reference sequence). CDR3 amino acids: CASSASGELFF. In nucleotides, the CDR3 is TGCGCCAGCAGTGCGTCCGGGGAGCTGTTTTTT.

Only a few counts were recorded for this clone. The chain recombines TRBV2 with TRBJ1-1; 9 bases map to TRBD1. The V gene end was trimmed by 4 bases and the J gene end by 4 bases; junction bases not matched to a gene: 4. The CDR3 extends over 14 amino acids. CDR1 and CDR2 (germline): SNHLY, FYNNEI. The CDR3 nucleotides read TGTGCCAGCAGTGGGGACAGGGTGATCACTGAAGCTTTCTTT. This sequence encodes CASSGDRVITEAFF.

CDR3 sequence reads: CAAGVRQPQHF. The DNA for the CDR3 is TGTGCCGCGGGGGTGAGGCAGCCCCAGCATTTT. The chain uses TRBV7-9 and TRBJ1-5; maybe TRBD1 (5 bases). With 11 bases removed from V and 7 bases from J, the gap between germline ends came to 12 bases. The germline CDR1 and CDR2 sequences are SEHNR and FQNEAQ (reference sequence). This CDR3 spans 11 amino acids. Complete variable domain (other parts from reference TRBV7-9 and TRBJ1-5): DTGVSQNPRHKITKRGQNVTFRCDPISEHNRLYWYRQTLGQGPEFLTYFQNEAQLEKSRLLSDRFSAERPKGSFSTLEIQRTEQGDSAMYLCAAGVRQPQHFGDGTRLSIL.

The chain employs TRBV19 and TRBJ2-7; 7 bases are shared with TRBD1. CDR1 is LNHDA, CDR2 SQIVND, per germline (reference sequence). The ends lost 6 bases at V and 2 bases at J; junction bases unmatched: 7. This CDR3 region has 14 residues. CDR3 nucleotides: TGTGCCAGTAGCCCGGGGACAGCCCCCTACGAGCAGTACTTC. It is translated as CASSPGTAPYEQYF.

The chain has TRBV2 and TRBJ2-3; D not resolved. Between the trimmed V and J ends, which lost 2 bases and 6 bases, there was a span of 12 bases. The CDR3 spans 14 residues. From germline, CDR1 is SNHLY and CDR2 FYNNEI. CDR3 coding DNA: TGTGCCAGCAGTGAAATGATGGAGTCGGATACGCAGTATTTT. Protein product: CASSEMMESDTQYF.

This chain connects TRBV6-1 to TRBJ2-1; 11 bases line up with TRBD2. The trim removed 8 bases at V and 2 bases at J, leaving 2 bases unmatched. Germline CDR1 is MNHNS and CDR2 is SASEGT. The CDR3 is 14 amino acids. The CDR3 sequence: CASGTSGTYNEQFF. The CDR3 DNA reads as TGTGCCAGCGGGACTAGCGGAACCTACAATGAGCAGTTCTTC.